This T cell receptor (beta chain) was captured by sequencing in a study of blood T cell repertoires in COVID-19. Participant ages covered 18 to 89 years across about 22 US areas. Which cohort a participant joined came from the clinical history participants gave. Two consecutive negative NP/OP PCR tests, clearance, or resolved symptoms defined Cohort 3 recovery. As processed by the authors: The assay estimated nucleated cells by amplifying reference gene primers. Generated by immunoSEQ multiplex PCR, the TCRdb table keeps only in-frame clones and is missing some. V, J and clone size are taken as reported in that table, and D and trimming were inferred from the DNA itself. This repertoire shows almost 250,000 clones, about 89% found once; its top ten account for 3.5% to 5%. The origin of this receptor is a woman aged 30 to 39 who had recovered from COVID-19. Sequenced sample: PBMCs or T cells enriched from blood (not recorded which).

CDR3 loop: CASSVEGNWDEQYF. The CDR3 bases are TGTGCCAGCAGCGTAGAGGGGAACTGGGACGAGCAGTACTTC. V gene TRBV9 combines with J gene TRBJ2-7; D is possibly TRBD1 (5 bases). In germline, CDR1 is SGDLS, CDR2 YYNGEE. The CDR3 consists of 14 residues. Trimming stripped 0 bases from V and 5 bases from J, with 12 bases between. The full variable domain, with the rest looked up from reference TRBV9 and TRBJ2-7, is DSGVTQTPKHLITATGQRVTLRCSPRSGDLSVYWYQQSLDQGLQFLIQYYNGEERAKGNILERFSAQQFPDLHSELNLSSLELGDSALYFCASSVEGNWDEQYFGPGTRLTVT.